This T cell receptor beta chain emerged from a study of response to subunit inactivated influenza vaccine. General observations from the study: Authors suggested few new T cells are recruited by each seasonal influenza vaccination.

V was pared by 4 bases and J by 7 bases, with 17 bases between. The CDR3 is 14 amino acids. Germline-derived CDR1 and CDR2 are SQVTM and ANQGSEA. This clonotype came up many times. What it binds is unknown. TCRdb processed the RT-PCR reads anew with MiXCR; each CDR3 protein has one entry. Of approximately 530,000 distinct CDR3 sequences listed, 10% to 15% were seen once; the top ten hold under 15%. The source is a man between 45 and 60 years old who received an inactivated influenza vaccine. This chain connects TRBV29-1 to TRBJ2-1; possible D gene TRBD1, 6 bases. Sample: PBMCs from blood, taken about 40 days after vaccination. The CDR3 spells CSVVGQGLWNEQFF. CDR3 nucleotides: TGCAGCGTTGTCGGTCAGGGGCTTTGGAATGAGCAGTTCTTC.